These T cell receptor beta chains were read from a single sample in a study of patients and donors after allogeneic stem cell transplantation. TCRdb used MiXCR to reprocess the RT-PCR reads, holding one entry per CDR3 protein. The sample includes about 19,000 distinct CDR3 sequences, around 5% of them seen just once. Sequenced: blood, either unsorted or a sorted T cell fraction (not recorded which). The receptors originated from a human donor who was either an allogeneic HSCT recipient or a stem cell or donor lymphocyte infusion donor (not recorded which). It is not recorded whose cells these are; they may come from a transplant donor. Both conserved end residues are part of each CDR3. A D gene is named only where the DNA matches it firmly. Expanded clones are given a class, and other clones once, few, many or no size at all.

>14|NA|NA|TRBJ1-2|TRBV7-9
CASSLAGANYGYTF
TGTGCCAGCAGCTTAGCAGGCGCTAACTATGGCTACACCTTC
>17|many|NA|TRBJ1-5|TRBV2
CASSEGGGGGGNQPQHF
TGTGCCAGCAGTGAAGGGGGCGGCGGTGGGGGCAATCAGCCCCAGCATTTT
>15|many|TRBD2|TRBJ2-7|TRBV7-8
CASSLGTRFLPEQYF
TGTGCCAGCAGCCTTGGGACTAGGTTCTTGCCCGAGCAGTACTTC
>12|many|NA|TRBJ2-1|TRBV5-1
CASSWGRDEQFF
TGCGCCAGCAGCTGGGGGCGGGATGAGCAGTTCTTC
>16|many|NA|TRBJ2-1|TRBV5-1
CASSSGPGHSYNEQFF
TGCGCCAGCAGCTCGGGACCGGGGCACTCCTACAATGAGCAGTTCTTC
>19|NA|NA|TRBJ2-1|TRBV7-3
CASSLNPQPRGPSRNEQFF
TGTGCCAGCAGCTTGAACCCGCAGCCGAGGGGACCTTCACGCAATGAGCAGTTCTTC
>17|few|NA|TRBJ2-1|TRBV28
CASSLQGGGGVIDEQFF
TGTGCCAGCAGTTTACAAGGGGGAGGCGGGGTTATAGATGAGCAGTTCTTC
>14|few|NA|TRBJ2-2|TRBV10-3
CAIRQGGNTGELFF
TGTGCCATCAGGCAGGGGGGGAACACCGGGGAGCTGTTTTTT
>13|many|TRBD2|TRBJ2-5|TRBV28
CACREGRVETQYF
TGTGCCTGCCGGGAGGGCCGGGTAGAGACCCAGTACTTC
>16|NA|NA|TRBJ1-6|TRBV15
CATSRDRVTAGSPLHF
TGTGCCACCAGCAGAGATCGCGTGACAGCGGGTTCACCCCTCCACTTT
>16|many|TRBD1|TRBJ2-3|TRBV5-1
CASSLVGTGGTDTQYF
TGCGCCAGCAGCTTGGTGGGGACAGGGGGCACAGATACGCAGTATTTT
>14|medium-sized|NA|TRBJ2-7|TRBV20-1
CSARDPVRGSYQYF
TGCAGTGCTAGAGATCCGGTAAGGGGGAGCTATCAGTACTTC
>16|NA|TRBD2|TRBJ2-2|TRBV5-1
CASSFEAGGRIGELFF
TGCGCCAGCAGCTTCGAGGCGGGAGGGCGGATCGGGGAGCTGTTTTTT
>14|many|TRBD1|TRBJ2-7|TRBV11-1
CASSWDSRAYEQYF
TGTGCCAGCAGCTGGGACAGCCGAGCCTACGAGCAGTACTTC
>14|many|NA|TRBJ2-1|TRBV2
CASNVGGPGNEQFF
TGTGCCAGCAATGTGGGGGGGCCTGGCAATGAGCAGTTCTTC
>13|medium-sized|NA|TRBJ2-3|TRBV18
CASSPPEADTQYF
TGTGCCAGCTCACCACCGGAGGCGGATACGCAGTATTTT